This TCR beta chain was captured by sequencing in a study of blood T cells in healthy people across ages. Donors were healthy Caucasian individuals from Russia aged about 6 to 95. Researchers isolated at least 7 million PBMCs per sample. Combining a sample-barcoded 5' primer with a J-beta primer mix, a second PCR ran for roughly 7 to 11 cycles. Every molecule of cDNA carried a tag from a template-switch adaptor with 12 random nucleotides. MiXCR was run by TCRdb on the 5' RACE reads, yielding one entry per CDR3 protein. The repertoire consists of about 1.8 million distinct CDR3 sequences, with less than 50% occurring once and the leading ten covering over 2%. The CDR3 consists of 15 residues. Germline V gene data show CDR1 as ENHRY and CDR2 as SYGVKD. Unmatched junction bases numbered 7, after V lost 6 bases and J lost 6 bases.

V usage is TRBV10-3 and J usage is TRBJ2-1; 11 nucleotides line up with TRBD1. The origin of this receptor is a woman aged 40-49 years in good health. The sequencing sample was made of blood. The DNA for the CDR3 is TGTGCCATCAGCGGGGGGACAGGGGGTCGCAATGAGCAGTTCTTC. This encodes CAISGGTGGRNEQFF.